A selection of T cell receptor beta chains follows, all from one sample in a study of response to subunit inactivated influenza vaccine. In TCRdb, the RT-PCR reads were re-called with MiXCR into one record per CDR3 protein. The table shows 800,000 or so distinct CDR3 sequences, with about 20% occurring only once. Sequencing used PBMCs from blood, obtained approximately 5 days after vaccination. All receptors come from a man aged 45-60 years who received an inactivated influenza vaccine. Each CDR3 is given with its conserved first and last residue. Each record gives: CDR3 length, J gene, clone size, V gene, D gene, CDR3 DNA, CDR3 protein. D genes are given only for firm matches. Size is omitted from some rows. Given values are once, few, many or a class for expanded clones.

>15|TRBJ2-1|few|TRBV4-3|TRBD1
TGCGCCAGCAGCCCCTTCGGACAGGAGAGCAATGAGCAGTTCTTC
CASSPFGQESNEQFF
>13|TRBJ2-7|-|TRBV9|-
TGTGCCAGCAGCGTAGCCCACTTTGGGGAGCAGTACTTC
CASSVAHFGEQYF
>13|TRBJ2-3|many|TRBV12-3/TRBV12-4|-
TGTGCCAGCAGTCCCAGAGTCTCAGATACGCAGTATTTT
CASSPRVSDTQYF
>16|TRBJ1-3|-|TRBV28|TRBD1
TGTGCCAGCAGTCCCCCGTGGACAGGTTCTGGAAACACCATATATTTT
CASSPPWTGSGNTIYF
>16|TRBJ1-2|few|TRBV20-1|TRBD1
TGCAGTGCTGGGGTGCGGAGGGGGCCTGGTTACTATGGCTACACCTTC
CSAGVRRGPGYYGYTF
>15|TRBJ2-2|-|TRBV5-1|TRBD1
TGCGCCAGCAGCATGGACAGGGGGTGGACCGGGGAGCTGTTTTTT
CASSMDRGWTGELFF
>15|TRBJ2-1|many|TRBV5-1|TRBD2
TGCGCCAGCAGCTTGGCCCTAGCGGCTGGCGATGAGCAGTTCTTC
CASSLALAAGDEQFF
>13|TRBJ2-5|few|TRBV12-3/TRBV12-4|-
TGTGCCAGCAGTTATGGAGGCCTAGAGACCCAGTACTTC
CASSYGGLETQYF
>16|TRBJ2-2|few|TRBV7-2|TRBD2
TGTGCCAGCAGCTTGAGGACTAGCTTTAACACCGGGGAGCTGTTTTTT
CASSLRTSFNTGELFF
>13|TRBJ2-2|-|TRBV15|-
TGTGCCACCAGCAGAGAAGGCTCCGGGGAGCTGTTTTTT
CATSREGSGELFF
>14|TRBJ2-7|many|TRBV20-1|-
TGCAGTGCTAGAGATAAAACGATTACCTACGAGCAGTACTTC
CSARDKTITYEQYF
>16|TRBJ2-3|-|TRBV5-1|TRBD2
TGCGCCAGCAGCTTACCCTTAGCGGGTTCCACAGATACGCAGTATTTT
CASSLPLAGSTDTQYF
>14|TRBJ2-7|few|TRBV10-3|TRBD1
TGTGCCTCCTCCGGAGACAGGGATACCAACGAGCAGTACTTC
CASSGDRDTNEQYF
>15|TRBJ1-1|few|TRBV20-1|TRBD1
TGCAGTGCTAGCCCCCTTCACAGGGGGAACACTGAAGCTTTCTTT
CSASPLHRGNTEAFF
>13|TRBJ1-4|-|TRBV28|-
TGTGCCAGCAGTTTAAGGGCCGATGAAAAACTGTTTTTT
CASSLRADEKLFF
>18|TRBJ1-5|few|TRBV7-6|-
TGTGCCAGCAGCCCTGGTACAGGAGGATTTAATAGCAATCAGCCCCAGCATTTT
CASSPGTGGFNSNQPQHF
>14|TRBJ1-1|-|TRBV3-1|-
TGTGCCAGCAGCCAACTACAGGGAGGTGCTGAAGCTTTCTTT
CASSQLQGGAEAFF
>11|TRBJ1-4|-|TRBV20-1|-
TGCAGTGCAGGGTCGAATGAAAAACTGTTTTTT
CSAGSNEKLFF
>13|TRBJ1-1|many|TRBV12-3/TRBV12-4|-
TGTGCCAGCAGAGGCTACGGGGGAACTGAAGCTTTCTTT
CASRGYGGTEAFF
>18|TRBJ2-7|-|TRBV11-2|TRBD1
TGTGCCAGCAGCTTAGAGAAAGGGGGCGGTGGTCCCTCCTACGAGCAGTACTTC
CASSLEKGGGGPSYEQYF
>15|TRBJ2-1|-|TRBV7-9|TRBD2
TGTGCCAGCAGCTTCGCTAGCGGGAACTACAATGAGCAGTTCTTC
CASSFASGNYNEQFF
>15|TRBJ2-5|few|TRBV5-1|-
TGCGCCAGCAGCTTGGATCTCGGAGGTTTGGAGACCCAGTACTTC
CASSLDLGGLETQYF
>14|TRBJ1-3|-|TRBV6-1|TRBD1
TGTGCCAGCAGTGACAGGGGGCTCGGAAACACCATATATTTT
CASSDRGLGNTIYF
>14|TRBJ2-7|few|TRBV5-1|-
TGCGCCAGCAGATCCCGGGGACTCGGCGACGAGCAGTACTTC
CASRSRGLGDEQYF
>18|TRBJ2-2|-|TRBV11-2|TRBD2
TGTGCCAGCAGTACAGTATTACTAGCGGGAGGCCCGGCCGGGGAGCTGTTTTTT
CASSTVLLAGGPAGELFF
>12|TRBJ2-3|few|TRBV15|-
TGTGCCACCAGCGTCCCCGGGAATACGCAGTATTTT
CATSVPGNTQYF
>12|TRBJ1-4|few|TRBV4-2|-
TGTGCCAGCAGCCAAGAGTTTGGGGATCATCTCTTT
CASSQEFGDHLF
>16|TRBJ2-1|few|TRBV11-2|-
TGTGCCAGCAGACCCGTTCGGGGGCTCTCCTACAATGAGCAGTTCTTC
CASRPVRGLSYNEQFF
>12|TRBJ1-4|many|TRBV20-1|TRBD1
TGCAGCGCAGGGGGCGCAGGGGAAAAACTGTTTTTT
CSAGGAGEKLFF
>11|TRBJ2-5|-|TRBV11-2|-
TGTGCCAGCAGCGCAGGGAGTCTACCGCACTTC
CASSAGSLPHF
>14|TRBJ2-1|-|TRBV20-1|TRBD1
TGCAGTGCTAGGAGGACAGGGTCCTACAATGAGCAGTTCTTC
CSARRTGSYNEQFF